A selection of T cell receptor beta chains follows, all from one sample in a study of blood T cell repertoires in COVID-19. Assay used: immunoSEQ multiplex PCR; TCRdb lists only in-frame clones, some missing. This table holds around 150,000 clones, more than 75% found once. The specimen sequenced was PBMCs or T cells enriched from blood (not recorded which). All receptors derive from a man aged 35 to 55 who had recovered from COVID-19. Each CDR3 is given with its conserved first and last residue.

j_call: TRBJ2-3; v_call: TRBV30; cdr3_aa: CASSSGGAFTDTQYF
j_call: TRBJ1-2; v_call: TRBV30; cdr3_aa: CAWTRTGYGYTF
j_call: TRBJ1-2; v_call: TRBV7-9; cdr3_aa: CASSPVGANLYGYTF
j_call: TRBJ2-7; v_call: TRBV2; cdr3_aa: CAGAREYEQYF
j_call: TRBJ1-1; v_call: TRBV5-6; cdr3_aa: CASSFNRAAFF
j_call: TRBJ2-3; v_call: TRBV12-5; cdr3_aa: CASKRLDTQYF
j_call: TRBJ1-6; v_call: TRBV19; cdr3_aa: CASSILPRSPLHF
j_call: TRBJ1-2; v_call: TRBV30; cdr3_aa: CAWITEYYGYTF
j_call: TRBJ2-2; v_call: TRBV5-1; cdr3_aa: CASSFHVDRAEGTGELFF
j_call: TRBJ1-2; v_call: TRBV30; cdr3_aa: CACPRGAASGGYTF
j_call: TRBJ2-1; v_call: TRBV3-1/TRBV3-2; cdr3_aa: CASSQGLAERQFF
j_call: TRBJ2-7; v_call: TRBV12-5; cdr3_aa: CASGFGREQYF
j_call: TRBJ2-1; v_call: TRBV9; cdr3_aa: CASSQSNRDNEQFF
j_call: TRBJ2-2; v_call: TRBV25-1; cdr3_aa: CASSRTGNTGELFF
j_call: TRBJ2-1; v_call: TRBV7-9; cdr3_aa: CASSPSILGTSHEQFF
j_call: TRBJ1-1; v_call: TRBV6-5; cdr3_aa: CASSYTSPDRDRGLFF
j_call: TRBJ2-2; v_call: TRBV7-9; cdr3_aa: CATDRGYTGELFF
j_call: TRBJ2-7; v_call: TRBV18; cdr3_aa: CASSSEDYEQYF
j_call: TRBJ2-3; v_call: TRBV24-1; cdr3_aa: CATSNSRISYF
j_call: TRBJ2-7; v_call: TRBV12-3/TRBV12-4; cdr3_aa: CASSYGVVDEQYF
j_call: TRBJ2-1; v_call: TRBV30; cdr3_aa: CAWNPGIYNEQFF
j_call: TRBJ1-5; v_call: TRBV30; cdr3_aa: CAWRGQGGQPQHF